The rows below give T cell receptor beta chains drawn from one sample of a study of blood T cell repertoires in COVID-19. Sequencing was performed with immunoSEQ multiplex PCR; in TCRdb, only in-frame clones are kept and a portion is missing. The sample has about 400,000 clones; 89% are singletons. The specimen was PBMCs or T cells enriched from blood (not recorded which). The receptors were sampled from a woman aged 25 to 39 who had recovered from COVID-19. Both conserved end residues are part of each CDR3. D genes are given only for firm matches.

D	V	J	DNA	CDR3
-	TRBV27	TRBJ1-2	TGTGCCAGCAGTTTTAATGGGGCCAGGGATGGCTACACCTTC	CASSFNGARDGYTF
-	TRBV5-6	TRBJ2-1	TGTGCCAGCAGCATAACAGGGATCGGCCCATCAAGGGAGCAGTTCTTC	CASSITGIGPSREQFF
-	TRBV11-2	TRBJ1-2	TGTGCCAGCAGCCCCCGGACAGACTATGGCTACACCTTC	CASSPRTDYGYTF
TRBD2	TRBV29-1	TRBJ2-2	TGCAGCGCCCGCCCGGGGAGGGACACCGGGGAGCTGTTTTTT	CSARPGRDTGELFF
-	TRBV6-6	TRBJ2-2	TGTGCCAGCAGAGGACAGTACGGCACCGGGGAGCTGTTTTTT	CASRGQYGTGELFF
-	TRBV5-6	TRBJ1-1	TGTGCCAGCAGCTTGGTGGGGAGACTGAACACTGAAGCTTTCTTT	CASSLVGRLNTEAFF
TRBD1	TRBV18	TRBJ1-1	TGTGCCAGCTCACTTCAACAGGGGGTGAACACTGAAGCTTTCTTT	CASSLQQGVNTEAFF
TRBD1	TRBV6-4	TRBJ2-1	TGTGCCAGCAGTGACGGGACAGGGTTAAATGAGCAGTTCTTC	CASSDGTGLNEQFF
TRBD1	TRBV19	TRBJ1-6	TGTGCCAGTAGTATAGGGACAGGAAATTCACCCCTCCACTTT	CASSIGTGNSPLHF
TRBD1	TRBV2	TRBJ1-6	TGTGCCAGCAGTCTGGACAGGGTTGATTCACCCCTCCACTTT	CASSLDRVDSPLHF
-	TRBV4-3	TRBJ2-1	TGCGCCAGCAGCGACACGACAGCAAACAATGAGCAGTTCTTC	CASSDTTANNEQFF
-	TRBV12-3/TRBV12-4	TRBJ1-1	TGTGCCAGCAGTTTGCGGGGAAAAGAAGCTTTCTTT	CASSLRGKEAFF
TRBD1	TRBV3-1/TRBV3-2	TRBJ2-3	TGTGCCAGCAGCCAAGAAGGGGGCAGGGGAGATACGCAGTATTTT	CASSQEGGRGDTQYF
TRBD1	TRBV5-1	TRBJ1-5	TGCGCCAGCAGCCTATCCGGGACAGGGGAGGGTCAGCCCCAGCATTTT	CASSLSGTGEGQPQHF
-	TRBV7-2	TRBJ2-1	TGTGCCAGCAGCTTAAACAGGGATTACAATGAGCAGTTCTTC	CASSLNRDYNEQFF
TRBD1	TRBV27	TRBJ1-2	TGTGCCAGCGGCAGGGACAGGAACGGCTATGGCTACACCTTC	CASGRDRNGYGYTF
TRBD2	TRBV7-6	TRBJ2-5	TGTGCCAGCAGCGAAGGACTAGCAGAGAATCAAGAGACCCAGTACTTC	CASSEGLAENQETQYF